This is a list of T cell receptor beta chains from one sample in a study of T cells after posttransplantation cyclophosphamide. Method: immunoSEQ multiplex PCR; TCRdb's copy keeps in-frame clones and lacks some. The repertoire has roughly 19,000 clones, 65% to 75% of them found once; the top ten carry less than 35%. Source: PBMCs, taken after an allogeneic stem cell transplant with post-transplant cyclophosphamide. These receptors came from a male patient aged 30 to 40 who received an allogeneic stem cell transplant from a related donor, was CMV-positive, and had acute GVHD only. The T cells may partly be graft donor cells. The CDR3 runs from the conserved cysteine through the conserved F or W. The D gene is left open where the match is weak. Not all rows give a size; the values are once, few, many and, for expanded clones, a class.

clone_size	d_call	v_call	j_call	cdr3_nt	cdr3_aa
-	-	TRBV7-9	TRBJ2-7	TGTGCCAGCAGCTTAGACCCCTACTACGAGCAGTACTTC	CASSLDPYYEQYF
-	TRBD1	TRBV7-2	TRBJ1-1	TGTGCCAGCAGGCGACAGGGGACGAACACTGAAGCTTTCTTT	CASRRQGTNTEAFF
-	TRBD1	TRBV5-1	TRBJ1-1	TGCGCCAGCAGACCCGGGACAGGGGGAGGGAACACTGAAGCTTTCTTT	CASRPGTGGGNTEAFF
once	-	TRBV28	TRBJ1-1	TGTGCCAGCAGTTTAAGGGGGAACACTGAAGCTTTCTTT	CASSLRGNTEAFF
-	-	TRBV7-2	TRBJ2-6	TGTGCCAGCAGCTTAGCTTCCGGGACAAATATTAGGGCCAACGTCCTGACTTTC	CASSLASGTNIRANVLTF
few	-	TRBV12-1	TRBJ2-1	TGTGCCAGCAGCCCAGCGGGGGCCTACTACAATGAGCAGTTCTTC	CASSPAGAYYNEQFF
-	TRBD1	TRBV5-1	TRBJ1-1	TGCGCCAGCAGCTTGTTACAGGGGGATAGCGCTGAAGCTTTCTTT	CASSLLQGDSAEAFF
many	TRBD1	TRBV10-1	TRBJ1-2	TGCGCCAGCAATCCGGGACAGGGATTTGGCTACACCTTC	CASNPGQGFGYTF
once	-	TRBV4-3	TRBJ2-4	TGCGCCAGCAGCCAGGGGGGGCGCGTGAGGGACATTCAGTACTTC	CASSQGGRVRDIQYF
-	TRBD1	TRBV10-2	TRBJ2-1	TGCGCCAGCGTTCAGGACAGGGGAGGTGAGCAGTTCTTC	CASVQDRGGEQFF
-	-	TRBV6-5	TRBJ1-1	TGTGCCAGCAGTTACGGCCCTGAAGCTTTCTTT	CASSYGPEAFF
-	-	TRBV6-6	TRBJ1-2	TGTGCCAGCAGTTACTCGATAGAAGGGGCGCATGGCTACACCTTC	CASSYSIEGAHGYTF
-	-	TRBV4-3	TRBJ1-1	TGCGCCAGCAGCCAAGGCCCTGGGGGGTTTAGCACTGAAGCTTTCTTT	CASSQGPGGFSTEAFF
-	-	TRBV30	TRBJ1-2	TGTGCCTGGAGTCCTATGGAGGGCTACACCTTC	CAWSPMEGYTF
-	-	TRBV5-4	TRBJ2-5	TGTGCCAGCAGCTTGGAGGGGGATGAGACCCAGTACTTC	CASSLEGDETQYF
few	-	TRBV5-6	TRBJ1-2	TGTGCCAGCAGCTTGAAAGGGGATGGGAACTATGGCTACACCTTC	CASSLKGDGNYGYTF
-	TRBD1	TRBV4-1	TRBJ1-2	TGCGCCAGCAGCCAAGGGGACAGAGGGTCCTATGGCTACACCTTC	CASSQGDRGSYGYTF
once	TRBD1	TRBV2	TRBJ2-6	TGTGCCAGCAACAAACCGGGACAGGGGGCCTCTGGGGCCAACGTCCTGACTTTC	CASNKPGQGASGANVLTF
few	-	TRBV7-9	TRBJ2-1	TGTGCCAGCGCGGGGTGGGACAATGAGCAGTTCTTC	CASAGWDNEQFF
-	-	TRBV7-9	TRBJ2-7	TGTGCCAGCAGCTTTCGGACACGTATTGGCCACGAGCAGTACTTC	CASSFRTRIGHEQYF
-	-	TRBV5-4	TRBJ2-7	TGTGCCAGCAGCTTGCCGACAGGAACCTACGAGCAGTACTTC	CASSLPTGTYEQYF
-	TRBD2	TRBV7-2	TRBJ2-2	TGTGCCAGCAGCGCTCTAGCGGGGTCGAACACCGGGGAGCTGTTTTTT	CASSALAGSNTGELFF
-	-	TRBV5-1	TRBJ2-7	TGCGCCAGCAGCTCTGGGCCAACAGGGTCCAAATCCTACGAGCAGTACTTC	CASSSGPTGSKSYEQYF
-	-	TRBV15	TRBJ1-5	TGTGCCACCAGCAGAGATAGGGACTTGGGTCAGCCCCAGCATTTT	CATSRDRDLGQPQHF
-	-	TRBV6-5	TRBJ1-2	TGTGCCAGCAGTTACCGGGAAGGTAAAGGCTACACCTTC	CASSYREGKGYTF
once	-	TRBV7-2	TRBJ1-1	TGTGCCAGCAGCTTACAACAACTCCGGGGCACTGAAGCTTTCTTT	CASSLQQLRGTEAFF
-	-	TRBV21-1	TRBJ1-5	TGTGCCAGCAGCAAAAGGAGTACCCCGAACAGGGGCCAGAGCAATCAGCCCCAGCATTTT	CASSKRSTPNRGQSNQPQHF
many	-	TRBV4-2	TRBJ2-3	TGTGCCAGCAGCCAAGATCTGGCGGGGTACGCAGATACGCAGTATTTT	CASSQDLAGYADTQYF
-	TRBD1	TRBV10-2	TRBJ1-2	TGCGCCAGCAGTGAGTCGGGGACAGGGGACGGCTACACCTTC	CASSESGTGDGYTF
-	-	TRBV11-3	TRBJ2-1	TGTGCCAGCAGCTTAGACGTCTCCTACAATGAGCAGTTCTTC	CASSLDVSYNEQFF
-	TRBD1	TRBV5-4	TRBJ1-2	TGCGCCAGCAGCCAAGATAGGACAGGGCAATATGGCTACACCTTC	CASSQDRTGQYGYTF
-	-	TRBV7-2	TRBJ1-6	TGTGCCAGCAGCTTAGACCCCCTTGCGGGGGATCATTCCTTT	CASSLDPLAGDHSF
-	TRBD2	TRBV18	TRBJ2-1	TGTGCCAGCTCACCAGCGGGGGGGAACAATGAGCAGTTCTTC	CASSPAGGNNEQFF
once	TRBD1	TRBV5-6	TRBJ2-7	TGTGCCAGCAGTTGGGGACAGGGGTCATCCTACGAGCAGTACTTC	CASSWGQGSSYEQYF
-	TRBD1	TRBV4-3	TRBJ1-1	TGCGCCAGCAGCCACTACTCCGGGACAGTGATGAACACTGAAGCTTTCTTT	CASSHYSGTVMNTEAFF
-	-	TRBV7-2	TRBJ2-1	TGTGCCAGCAGCCGCCGGGATGGGGTCAATGAGCAGTTCTTC	CASSRRDGVNEQFF
-	-	TRBV7-9	TRBJ2-7	TGTGCCAGCTCGGAGGGGCTTCTCGACGAGCAGTACTTC	CASSEGLLDEQYF
medium-sized	-	TRBV4-1	TRBJ1-1	TGCGCCAGCAGCCAAGATCCAATATTATCCTGGGGCACTTCTGAAGCTTTCTTT	CASSQDPILSWGTSEAFF
-	-	TRBV12-2	TRBJ1-2	TGTGCAAGCCCTGAGAGGAGGATCTCATATGGCTACACCTTC	CASPERRISYGYTF
-	TRBD1	TRBV7-9	TRBJ1-2	TGTGCCAGCAGCTTAGCGCGGACAGGGTGGGACTATGGCTACACCTTC	CASSLARTGWDYGYTF
-	TRBD1	TRBV27	TRBJ1-1	TGTGCCAGCAGTTTACGGCAGGGGGCTTTTGGGACTGAAGCTTTCTTT	CASSLRQGAFGTEAFF
-	TRBD1	TRBV11-2	TRBJ1-3	TGTGCCAGCAGCTCCTACAGGGGCGGGAACACCATATATTTT	CASSSYRGGNTIYF